This paragraph reports one T cell receptor (beta chain). Its antigen remains unidentified. Base qualities are not at hand, and no much larger clone is one base apart. The CDR3 spans 15 residues, from the cysteine through the phenylalanine. The sequence is cut down to CDR3 DNA, 45 bases in frame from base 1. From V the trimming removes 2 bases and from J it removes 8 bases, while the gene matches leave 6 bases of the junction unaccounted for. The germline V gene (reference sequence) gives CDR1 as LNHDA and CDR2 as SQIVND. The immunoSEQ hsTCRB v3.0 assay was used at survey level resolution for TRB variable region sequencing. A depth of 40,000-50,000 T-cell genomes per sample was targeted for TRB sequencing. TRB libraries were pooled and sequenced on an Illumina MiSeq using a v3 150-cycle kit. The authors' pipeline ran thus. Repertoire analysis ran in R within a reproducible Nextflow workflow covering QC, data transformation and analysis. LymphoSeq2, an R package for exploring AIRR-Seq data, was used to implement the custom analyses. Several samples that yielded fewer than 5000 total TRB sequences were excluded, so that more than 150 HIV repertoires were analyzed. Among the roughly 200 retained HIV repertoires, 55 to 65 were collected before ART initiation and around 130 were collected after ART initiation. Repertoires were downsampled to 5000 TRB nucleotide sequences, with summary statistics averaged over 100 downsampling iterations. Only TRB sequences with CDR3 regions of at least seven amino acids were retained for analysis. Diversity was assessed using a clonality score derived from Shannon entropy and using the Gini coefficient. Repertoire networks linked the top 5000 CDR3 amino acid sequences whenever two sequences differed by an edit distance of one. For TRB CDR3 amino acid sequences, GLIPH2 was used to predict antigen specificity groups and MHC restriction. Known CMV, EBV, HIV or tissue antigen associations were flagged by matching CDR3 amino acid sequences against VDJdb and McPAS-TCR. Pre-ART, post-ART and control groups were compared with Wilcoxon signed-rank tests and Holm-Bonferroni correction. The table comes from immuneACCESS by way of TCRdb, which keeps in-frame sequences with V and J called. Part of the clones is missing from these tables; in studies checked, under half for an unresolved V gene and the rest for unknown reasons. V and J calls and clone size come straight from that table; D and trimming were deduced from the DNA. The sample table records about 22,000 clones; around 81% of these occur just once. Jointly, the top ten make up roughly 4.3% of the sample.

This sample was taken from a study of long-term antiretroviral therapy in people with HIV (dated by TCRdb to between 2021 and 2022). With regard to the full study: Collection of the earliest samples took place about a decade ahead of the 2015 WHO recommendation for immediate ART, at a time when ART was typically delayed until CD4 counts fell. No cross-contamination during QIAcube processing was shown when test extractions of a monoclonal T-cell line were performed alongside fewer than 40 polyclonal samples. From some 30 adults with confirmed HIV infection, the cohort provided under 200 cryopreserved PBMC samples, gathered serially across a mean of approximately six years (range 1-12). Eleven of the 30 participants with HIV were female. This retrospective serial study examined whether starting ART and sustained HIV suppression were associated with changes in the composition and diversity of the TRB repertoire in peripheral blood.

Study-wide conclusions, independent of this receptor: Limited PBMC availability meant only the TCR beta chain was sequenced, without alpha chain pairing. At every time point, the repertoire was dominated by expanded TRB clones first identified before ART initiation, although this dominance fluctuated and, in many PLHIV, declined after ART. The samples were dated from about 2003 to 2017, and the ART regimens that were used may be less effective than current ART regimens. A significant increase in TRB diversity was found to be associated with ART initiation, although TRB diversity was observed to remain significantly below that of transplant donor controls even after long-term ART. Narrower CDR3 length ranges were observed in HIV repertoires than in controls, and an antigen-experienced repertoire with only a slight naive shift after ART was suggested by the network structure. Inferences about post-ART repertoire changes are limited because no data were available on ART adherence, viral resistance or therapy changes. Because cell numbers in pre-ART samples were limited, unsorted PBMC were profiled instead of sorted CD4+ and CD8+ T cells.

Inclusion was restricted to participants for whom at least one PBMC sample before ART initiation and at least two post-ART samples were available. Treatment was received in the United States of America by all participants with HIV. Cryopreserved samples of about 1-10 million PBMC were thawed and washed before DNA extraction. At the time of the earliest PBMC sample for each participant with HIV, ages ranged from about 23 to 60 years. Each participant contributed PBMC samples from 1-4 timepoints before ART initiation and 2-8 timepoints after ART initiation, with a median of 7 samples. Serial HIV viral load, CD4+ T-cell count, ART history and demographic data were obtained for every participant. Genomic DNA was extracted from unsorted PBMC with a Qiagen kit on a QIAcube, processed in batches of 12 samples.

The sequence was obtained from a young man with HIV. The sample here was unsorted PBMCs, taken 4 years after starting antiretroviral therapy. This sequence uses TRBV19 and TRBJ2-4; TRBD1 lines up with 10 middle nucleotides. Here the CDR3 is given as CASSIWGTGEDIQYF. The nucleotide sequence is TGTGCCAGTAGTATATGGGGGACAGGGGAGGACATTCAGTACTTC.